This TCR beta chain was sequenced for a study of T cell responses to AZD1222 COVID-19 vaccine. Study outcomes and limitations: At baseline, seropositivity was found in only 5 to 7 AZD1222 recipients.

This clone was found once. What it binds is not known. The repertoire was sequenced with immunoSEQ multiplex PCR; TCRdb's copy has only in-frame clones and lacks some. This sample has just under 75,000 clones, with 80% found just once. CDR3 length: 16 amino acids. Trimming shortened V by 1 base and J by 5 bases, and 20 bases separated the two germline ends. Germline CDR1 reads GTSNPN; CDR2 reads SVGIG (reference sequence). The sequencing used peripheral blood, collected 28 days after the second AZD1222 dose. V and J are TRBV30 and TRBJ1-2, with D tentatively TRBD1 (6 bases). This receptor was taken from an adult who received the AZD1222 COVID-19 vaccine. The CDR3 region has the DNA TGTGCCTGGAGTGCCCTCCTTCGGGGGGCATATTATGGCTACACCTTC. As protein: CAWSALLRGAYYGYTF.